The following is a TCR beta chain sequence with its context. Its antigen is still unknown. The sample comes from a study of cytomegalovirus exposure and HLA in healthy donors. Findings and limits, study-wide: As a later analysis revealed, the rate of TCR association differed by HLA locus, with DRB1 most and HLA-C fewest.

PCR used 60 Vbeta primers and 13 Jbeta primers. Sequencing was performed with immunoSEQ multiplex PCR; in TCRdb, only in-frame clones are kept and a portion is missing. Among approximately 120,000 clones, roughly 81% were seen once, and the ten largest hold 0.85% to 1.4%. The donors (healthy individuals) were bone marrow donors. Although they were nominally healthy when sampled, donors likely had unrecorded immune exposures. With 3 bases removed from V and 2 bases from J, the gap between germline ends came to 15 bases. The CDR3 runs to 15 residues. Looked up from germline, CDR1 is SGHRS and CDR2 is YFSETQ.

Sequencing was carried out using PBMCs. This TCR was recovered from a woman between 25 and 40 years old in good health and CMV-seronegative. This sequence joins TRBV5-1 and TRBJ2-7; D gene ambiguous. The CDR3 protein is CASSSLAAPTYEQYF. The DNA for the CDR3 is TGCGCCAGCAGCTCCTTAGCTGCACCGACCTACGAGCAGTACTTC.